The sequence of this T cell receptor beta chain was determined in a study of beta chain features in type 1 diabetes. Study information: Age and gender were similar between patients and healthy donors, as were cell yields. Study-wide results and caveats: The naive, central memory and Treg TCRB repertoires of patients appeared to be more similar to one another than those of healthy donors. There were fewer insertions and more deletions at the VDJ junctions of type 1 diabetes patients. Shorter TCRB CDR3s, moderately but significantly so, marked every one of the four CD4+ subsets in Type 1 diabetes patients.

Sorted populations all had greater than 95% purity. On this clone itself: Its cognate antigen is unknown.

This CDR3 comprises 11 residues. The V and J ends lost 6 bases and 6 bases respectively, with 9 bases between them. Germline CDR1 MGHDK, CDR2 SYGVNS. The whole isolated RNA underwent reverse transcription, so sequencing captured expressed TCRB transcripts. Some clones are missing from TCRdb's copy, which holds only in-frame ones; the method was immunoSEQ multiplex PCR. The sample carries about 160,000 clones, almost 65% recorded once. The genes are TRBV25-1 and TRBJ2-7; D gene unclear. The clonotype comes from a man aged 25-45 years with type 1 diabetes. Input material: naive CD4+ T cells from blood. The CDR3 coding sequence is TGTGCCAGCAGCTTCTGGGTCGAGCAGTACTTC. Protein product: CASSFWVEQYF.